This T cell receptor beta chain was found in a study of post-analysis software for immune sequencing data. Study outcomes and limitations: Samples from a shared batch, those prepared together, strongly co-clustered by F measure. Patients showed TRBV5-6, TRBV5-1 and TRBV20-1 among five TRBV segments more frequent than in controls. A significant reduction in normalized Chao1 diversity was observed in multiple sclerosis patients versus controls.

Included in the TCR beta cDNA libraries were unique molecular identifiers. When 1 to 10 million T cells were used, they gave some 520,000 cDNA molecules. One entry per CDR3 protein, called by TCRdb with MiXCR from the PCR reads. The sample holds over 700,000 distinct CDR3 sequences, 30% seen once. Trimming removed 4 bases at V and 2 bases at J, with 19 bases between. CDR3 length: 16 residues. Looked up from germline, CDR1 is SGDLS and CDR2 is YYNGEE. This clonotype was counted only a few times. No antigen is known for it. The TCR comes from a girl between 5 and 17 years old with multiple sclerosis. This chain uses TRBV9 with TRBJ2-7; tentative D call: TRBD1 (7 bases). What was sequenced was blood. The CDR3, as DNA: TGTGCCAGCAGCAGACGCCCCCAGGGGGGTACCTACGAGCAGTACTTC. As protein: CASSRRPQGGTYEQYF.